This TCR beta chain was identified during a study of human T cells and chemical hapten exposure. A few counts support this clonotype. Time point noted: patch test 3, about 24 weeks after DPC sensitization. As to treatment: therapeutic diphenylcyclopropenone sensitization with weekly scalp DPC. Unfractionated whole blood was the source of the extracted total RNA. Using its own MiXCR run on the RACE reads, TCRdb lists one record per CDR3 protein. Of around 110,000 distinct CDR3 sequences listed, about 10% are singletons. CDR3 length equals 14 residues. Germline loops: CDR1 SGHRS, CDR2 YFSETQ. Trimming pared 3 bases from V and 7 bases from J, leaving 14 bases between.

This TCR derives from a woman in her fifties or sixties with alopecia areata. Some clones in this sample may be carry-over from other donors' samples. Sequences were derived from whole blood, sampled in connection with sensitization to the hapten diphenylcyclopropenone (DPC). The V gene is TRBV5-1, the J gene TRBJ2-4; D unclear. CDR3 protein: CASSSDPKENIQYF. The CDR3 DNA sequence: TGCGCCAGCAGCTCGGACCCCAAAGAGAACATTCAGTACTTC.